A single sample gave rise to the 16 T cell receptor beta chains below, sequenced in a study of T cells in Graves' hyperthyroidism and ophthalmopathy. Regions amplified from RNA transcripts were the TCR beta CDR3 regions. RT-PCR in the first round (using the HTBI primer set) targeted the TCR CDR3. TCRdb re-derived calls from the multiplex PCR reads in MiXCR, one entry per CDR3 protein. Of about 740,000 distinct CDR3 sequences listed, around 15% are singletons. Material for sequencing was blood. The receptors were sampled from a woman between 18 and 29 years old with Graves' hyperthyroidism.

This clonotype was observed at least ten times. The rearrangement joins TRBV13 to TRBJ1-4, with D tentatively TRBD1 (6 bases). The CDR3 extends over 15 amino acids. V was shortened by 5 bases and J by 7 bases, with 17 bases between the two germline ends. Germline V gene lookup returns CDR1 PRHDT and CDR2 FYEKMQ (reference sequence). CDR3 in amino acids: CASSPTPGHFEKLFF. CDR3 sequence (DNA): TGTGCCAGCAGCCCGACACCGGGACATTTTGAAAAACTGTTTTTT.

There are many counts of this clonotype. This chain joins TRBV28 and TRBJ1-2; D not resolved. The CDR3 runs to 16 residues. V lost 7 bases to trimming and J lost 3 bases, with 21 bases between them. Germline loops: CDR1 MDHEN, CDR2 SYDVKM. CDR3 DNA sequence: TGTGCCAGCATTGAGGCCAGTGGGATGAACCACTATGGCTACACCTTC. As protein: CASIEASGMNHYGYTF.

A few counts support this clonotype. J is TRBJ2-7 and V is TRBV29-1; 7 bases map to TRBD1. CDR1 is SQVTM and CDR2 is ANQGSEA in the germline V gene. The CDR3 is made up of 13 amino acids. V was clipped by 5 bases and J by 3 bases; unmatched bases: 7. The CDR3 region has the DNA TGCAGCGTTCCGGGGACAGACTACTACGAGCAGTACTTC. Translating it yields CSVPGTDYYEQYF.

This clonotype was observed a single time. A much larger clonotype is one base distant, so this may be a read error. The rearrangement joins TRBV3-1 to TRBJ1-2; D is unresolved. The V and J ends lost 2 bases and 7 bases respectively, with 11 bases between them. Germline assignment: CDR1 LGHDT and CDR2 YNNKEL (reference sequence). The CDR3 runs 13 residues. The CDR3 region has the DNA TGTGCCAGCAGCCAACTGGGAGAGGGTGGCTACACCTTC. It encodes CASSQLGEGGYTF.

This clonotype was seen ten or more times. The V and J genes are TRBV5-1 and TRBJ2-2; tentatively, D is TRBD1 (6 bases). Trimming removed 4 bases from V and 0 bases from J, with 10 bases in between. This CDR3 is built from 15 residues. Looked up from germline, CDR1 is SGHRS and CDR2 is YFSETQ. CDR3 in DNA: TGCGCCAGCAGCGCGCGGACAGCGAACACCGGGGAGCTGTTTTTT. Translation: CASSARTANTGELFF.

A remark on this clonotype: This may be a read error: a much more frequent sequence differs by one nucleotide. V is TRBV11-3 and J is TRBJ2-2, with TRBD2 matching over 9 bases. The CDR3 sequence is 17 residues long. Germline loops: CDR1 SGHNT, CDR2 YENEEA. Losses at the gene ends were 3 bases for V and 3 bases for J; bases not matched to a gene: 8. CDR3 DNA sequence: TGTGCCAGCAGCTTTGCGGTGTTAGCGGGAGACACCGGGGAGCTGTTTTTT. Translating it yields CASSFAVLAGDTGELFF.

The chain recombines TRBV6-5 with TRBJ1-1, with D unresolved. The germline gives CDR1 MNHEY, CDR2 SVGAGI. V lost 0 bases, J lost 4 bases, and 18 bases lay in between. The CDR3 length is 17 residues. CDR3 sequence: CASSYSTSWQLSTEAFF. Written as DNA, the CDR3 is TGTGCCAGCAGTTACTCGACCAGTTGGCAGTTGAGCACTGAAGCTTTCTTT.

This clonotype was found a few times. The chain combines TRBV6-2 or TRBV6-3 with TRBJ1-1, with D unclear. Germline values: CDR1 MNHEY, CDR2 SVGEGT. This CDR3 is built from 16 residues. Trimming shortened V by 1 base and J by 4 bases, and 16 bases separated the two germline ends. For the CDR3, the DNA is TGTGCCAGCAGTTACTTATACGGCATCATGAGCACTGAAGCTTTCTTT. Translated: CASSYLYGIMSTEAFF.

This clonotype has more than one count but fewer than ten. V usage is TRBV28 and J usage is TRBJ2-7; 11 bases align to TRBD1. The CDR3 covers 16 residues. Trimming cost V 10 bases and J 3 bases; bases outside gene matches: 14. The germline CDR1 and CDR2 sequences are MDHEN and SYDVKM. The CDR3 DNA reads as TGTGCCATCGGACAGGGGGCTTTTGGACCTCTCTACGAGCAGTACTTC. This gives the protein CAIGQGAFGPLYEQYF. The whole variable domain, filled in from reference TRBV28 and TRBJ2-7, reads DVKVTQSSRYLVKRTGEKVFLECVQDMDHENMFWYRQDPGLGLRLIYFSYDVKMKEKGDIPEGYSVSREKKERFSLILESASTNQTSMYLCAIGQGAFGPLYEQYFGPGTRLTVT.

The chain's CDR3 is CASSLTYYTEAFF. CDR3 sequence (DNA): TGTGCCAGCAGCCTCACATATTACACTGAAGCTTTCTTT. This chain joins TRBV9 and TRBJ1-1; D uncertain. The CDR3 runs to 13 residues. The V end lost 4 bases, the J end lost 3 bases, and 10 bases lay between the germline ends. Germline V gives CDR1 SGDLS, CDR2 YYNGEE.

This clonotype was recorded at least ten times. The CDR3 sequence: CASKLGGHSNQPQHF. Here the CDR3 DNA reads TGTGCCAGCAAGCTGGGAGGACATAGCAATCAGCCCCAGCATTTT. The rearrangement uses TRBV2 and TRBJ1-5, with D perhaps matching TRBD1 (5 bases). The CDR3 sequence is 15 residues long. V was cut by 7 bases and J by 0 bases, with 13 bases left in between. Per the germline V gene, CDR1 is SNHLY and CDR2 is FYNNEI.

This clonotype was picked up many times. V gene TRBV2 combines with J gene TRBJ2-1; 9 bases fit TRBD2. The CDR3 is 15 residues long. Looked up from germline, CDR1 is SNHLY and CDR2 is FYNNEI. Trimming took 8 bases from V and 0 from J; bases not matched to a gene: 5. The CDR3 nucleotides read TGTGCCAGCGCGGGAGGGAGGGCCTCCTACAATGAGCAGTTCTTC. It codes for CASAGGRASYNEQFF.

As for this clonotype: An end of the junction does not agree with germline; a read error may underlie this. The V gene is TRBV27, the J gene TRBJ2-7; D assignment may be TRBD1 or TRBD2 (5 bases each). The CDR3 runs 12 residues. Germline V gives CDR1 MNHEY, CDR2 SMNVEV (reference sequence). This CDR3 is CATSGTSYEQYF. CDR3 DNA: TGTGCCACCAGTGGGACCTCCTACGAGCAGTACTTC.

This chain connects TRBV4-3 to TRBJ2-7; no reliable D call. This CDR3 is built from 15 residues. Trimming took off 0 bases at V and 0 bases at J, with 9 bases between the two ends. Germline CDR1 LGHNA, CDR2 YSLEER. CDR3: CASSQEQESSYEQYF. The CDR3 coding sequence is TGCGCCAGCAGCCAAGAGCAGGAGTCCTCCTACGAGCAGTACTTC.

The CDR3 nucleotides are TGCGCCACCTCGAGCGGGGAAGGGACAGATACGCAGTATTTT. Translating it yields CATSSGEGTDTQYF. The rearrangement joins TRBV10-1 to TRBJ2-3; 7 bases match TRBD2. Unmatched junction bases numbered 10, after V lost 10 bases and J lost 3 bases. The CDR3 consists of 14 residues. Germline V lookup: CDR1 WNHNN, CDR2 SYGVQD (reference sequence).

About this clonotype: A much larger clone differs from this one at a single base, so this may be a read error. The chain links TRBV5-6 to TRBJ1-2; no firm D call. The ends were cut back, 4 bases at V and 3 bases at J, with 16 bases in the middle. Germline V gives CDR1 SGHDT, CDR2 YYEEEE. CDR3 length: 15 residues. This chain's CDR3 is CASSLIDWADYGYTF. The CDR3 DNA is TGTGCCAGCAGCCTAATTGACTGGGCCGACTATGGCTACACCTTC.